This T cell receptor beta chain was identified during a study of blood T cell repertoires in COVID-19. Overall study: Sources were T cells, B-cell-depleted T cells, or PBMCs; the material itself was cDNA or gDNA.

Original methodology: The assay estimated nucleated cells by amplifying reference gene primers. TCRdb's copy holds only in-frame clones and misses some; the assay was immunoSEQ multiplex PCR. Clone size and the V and J calls come from that table; the DNA yielded D and trimming. This table has approximately 240,000 clones, 65% to 90% appearing once. CDR1 is MNHEY, CDR2 SVGAGI, per germline. V lost 6 bases and J lost 2; bases outside the gene matches: 6. This CDR3 has 15 amino acids. The sample taken for sequencing was peripheral blood. This receptor was taken from a woman aged 80 or over with active or convalescent COVID-19. This chain joins TRBV6-5 and TRBJ2-3; 9 bases align to TRBD1. The CDR3 nucleotides read TGTGCCAGCAGCGTCCGGGACAGGGTCACAGATACGCAGTATTTT. Amino acids: CASSVRDRVTDTQYF.